The next 25 T cell receptor beta chains were all read from a single sample in a study of identical twins. One entry per CDR3 protein results from TCRdb running MiXCR on the 5' RACE reads. The sample lists about 470,000 distinct CDR3 sequences; 20% to 30% were seen once. Separately, the same data were catalogued under a study of T cells expressing NK-cell markers.

The specimen sequenced was CD4+ T cells sorted from blood. Receptors originate from a woman between 18 and 29 years old in good health.

This clonotype was observed a few times. The chain joins TRBV12-3 or TRBV12-4 to TRBJ2-5; D might be TRBD2 (6 bases). Trimming left V 3 bases short and J 4 bases short, with 12 bases between. CDR3 length equals 14 residues. The CDR3 loop is CASSFGGEGETQYF. CDR3 coding DNA: TGTGCCAGCAGTTTCGGAGGGGAAGGAGAGACCCAGTACTTC.

This chain links TRBV6-5 with TRBJ2-7; the D gene could be TRBD1 or TRBD2 (5 bases each). There are 15 residues in the CDR3. Germline-derived CDR1 and CDR2 are MNHEY and SVGAGI. V lost 4 bases to trimming and J lost 0 bases, with 13 bases between them. CDR3 coding DNA: TGTGCCAGCAGTTCCGGGGCAGGACTCTCCTACGAGCAGTACTTC. This translates into CASSSGAGLSYEQYF.

This clonotype was detected a few times. J is TRBJ1-2 and V is TRBV6-2 or TRBV6-3; a weak D match, TRBD1 (5 bases). The CDR3 contains 13 residues. Germline CDR1 is MNHEY and CDR2 is SVGEGT. The V and J ends lost 6 bases and 5 bases respectively, with 13 bases between them. CDR3 nucleotide sequence: TGTGCCAGCAGCAGGGAGGATTGGTATGGCTACACCTTC. Protein sequence: CASSREDWYGYTF.

The sample holds a few counts of this clonotype. The chain has TRBV19 and TRBJ2-3; 9 nucleotides agree with TRBD1. Germline V gene sequence: CDR1 LNHDA, CDR2 SQIVND (reference sequence). The CDR3 runs 15 residues. J was trimmed by 5 bases and V by 3 bases; bases with no gene match: 6. The CDR3 region is CASSIPDRGKDTQYF. DNA of the CDR3: TGTGCCAGTAGTATTCCCGACAGGGGGAAAGATACGCAGTATTTT.

This chain connects TRBV2 to TRBJ2-7, with no clear D. There are 13 residues in the CDR3. Trimming removed 4 bases from V and 6 bases from J, with 13 bases in between. Germline lookup yields CDR1 SNHLY and CDR2 FYNNEI. CDR3 loop: CASSAELAAEQYF. The CDR3 coding sequence is TGTGCCAGCAGTGCGGAGCTGGCCGCCGAGCAGTACTTC.

This chain links TRBV20-1 with TRBJ2-7; TRBD2 matches at 7 bases. V lost 5 bases to trimming and J lost 3 bases; unmatched junction nucleotides: 7. The CDR3 extends over 13 amino acids. Germline lookup yields CDR1 DFQATT and CDR2 SNEGSKA (reference sequence). Here the CDR3 reads CSAHSSGNYEQYF. Written as DNA, the CDR3 is TGCAGTGCTCACTCTAGCGGAAACTACGAGCAGTACTTC.

The table lists this clonotype with many counts. This chain connects TRBV12-3 or TRBV12-4 to TRBJ1-5; TRBD1 agrees at 7 bases. The CDR3 loop spans 15 amino acids. V trimming: 7 bases; J trimming: 0 bases; junction bases outside the gene matches: 6. CDR3 residues: CASTQGGNSNQPQHF. In DNA form, the CDR3 reads TGTGCCAGCACCCAGGGGGGCAATAGCAATCAGCCCCAGCATTTT.

The chain is built from TRBV9 and TRBJ1-1; D uncertain. The V end was cut by 4 bases, the J end by 3 bases, with 13 bases between. Germline V gives CDR1 SGDLS, CDR2 YYNGEE. The CDR3 contains 14 residues. The CDR3 DNA follows: TGTGCCAGCAGCTATGTGGCGGGAGACACTGAAGCTTTCTTT. Protein product: CASSYVAGDTEAFF.

This chain uses TRBV5-1 with TRBJ1-1; TRBD1 matches at 12 bases. The length of the CDR3 is 17 residues. V was clipped by 2 bases and J by 8 bases; unmatched bases: 13. Germline CDR1 and CDR2: SGHRS and YFSETQ. The CDR3 coding sequence is TGCGCCAGCAGCTTTCTTCGGACGAGCGGGACAGGGGGCGAAGCTTTCTTT. Its translation is CASSFLRTSGTGGEAFF.

CDR3 region: CASSTIGGNTEAFF. The CDR3 region has the DNA TGTGCCAGCAGCACCATAGGGGGGAACACTGAAGCTTTCTTT. The chain couples TRBV5-4 to TRBJ1-1, with D perhaps TRBD1 (6 bases). This CDR3 has 14 amino acids. Per the germline V gene, CDR1 is SGHNT and CDR2 is YYREEE (reference sequence). Deletions cut 4 bases from V and 1 base from J, with 11 bases between.

This clonotype showed up just a few times. The chain uses TRBV2 and TRBJ1-2; the D gene is possibly TRBD1 (5 bases). This CDR3 is built from 13 residues. The germline V gene encodes CDR1 SNHLY and CDR2 FYNNEI. V gave up 1 base and J gave up 4 bases, with 7 bases separating them. The CDR3 DNA is TGTGCCAGCAGTGAAGGCAGGGCCTATGGCTACACCTTC. It encodes CASSEGRAYGYTF. The whole variable domain, remainder taken from reference TRBV2 and TRBJ1-2, is EPEVTQTPSHQVTQMGQEVILRCVPISNHLYFYWYRQILGQKVEFLVSFYNNEISEKSEIFDDQFSVERPDGSNFTLKIRSTKLEDSAMYFCASSEGRAYGYTFGSGTRLTVV.

V is TRBV29-1 and J is TRBJ2-1; 12 bases line up with TRBD1. The CDR3 contains 15 residues. Losses at the gene ends were 2 bases for V and 6 bases for J; bases not matched to a gene: 5. Germline CDR1 reads SQVTM; CDR2 reads ANQGSEA. CDR3 loop: CSVETGTGGRNEQFF. The CDR3, as DNA: TGCAGCGTTGAAACTGGGACAGGGGGCCGCAATGAGCAGTTCTTC.

This clonotype was seen a handful of times. V and J are TRBV7-9 and TRBJ2-7; the D gene is possibly TRBD2 (5 bases). Germline V gives CDR1 SEHNR, CDR2 FQNEAQ (reference sequence). Trimming took 5 bases from V and 7 from J, leaving 18 bases between them. The CDR3 spans 14 residues. The DNA of the CDR3 is TGTGCCAGCAGCCCCCCTGGGTATCCGGGAGAGCAGTACTTC. Residues: CASSPPGYPGEQYF. Together with reference TRBV7-9 and TRBJ2-7, the CDR3 gives the full variable domain: DTGVSQNPRHKITKRGQNVTFRCDPISEHNRLYWYRQTLGQGPEFLTYFQNEAQLEKSRLLSDRFSAERPKGSFSTLEIQRTEQGDSAMYLCASSPPGYPGEQYFGPGTRLTVT.

The chain uses TRBV7-9 and TRBJ2-7; a weak D match, TRBD1 (6 bases). V was pared by 6 bases and J by 5 bases, with 11 bases between. The CDR3 has 12 residues. Germline V gives CDR1 SEHNR, CDR2 FQNEAQ (reference sequence). The CDR3 region is CASSQGSDEQYF. CDR3 coding DNA: TGTGCCAGCAGTCAGGGGTCGGACGAGCAGTACTTC.

This clonotype appeared many times. The rearrangement uses TRBV5-1 and TRBJ2-5; D assignment may be TRBD1 or TRBD2 (7 bases each). This CDR3 comprises 16 residues. CDR1 is SGHRS, CDR2 YFSETQ, per germline. V lost 3 bases to trimming and J lost 0 bases, with 15 bases between them. CDR3 in amino acids: CASSYGGGQHQETQYF. The CDR3 DNA reads TGCGCCAGCAGCTATGGCGGGGGACAGCACCAAGAGACCCAGTACTTC.

V usage is TRBV6-2 or TRBV6-3 and J usage is TRBJ1-1, with D possibly TRBD1 on 6 matching bases. The CDR3 has 13 amino acids. Germline CDR1 MNHEY, CDR2 SVGEGT. The V gene lost 5 bases and the J gene lost 9 bases, with 16 bases spanning the gap. CDR3 sequence: CASSATRGGQAFF. For the CDR3, the DNA is TGTGCCAGCAGTGCCACACGAGGGGGTCAAGCTTTCTTT.

The genes are TRBV7-7 and TRBJ2-1; D is undetermined. V lost 5 bases, J lost 3 bases, and 8 bases lay in between. CDR1 is SSHAT and CDR2 is FNYEAQ in the germline V gene (reference sequence). The CDR3 extends over 13 amino acids. Here the CDR3 reads CASSQRVYNEQFF. CDR3 in DNA: TGTGCCAGCAGCCAAAGAGTCTACAATGAGCAGTTCTTC.

The CDR3 reads CASSLVVRGELFF. Here the CDR3 DNA reads TGTGCCAGCAGCTTAGTGGTCCGGGGGGAGCTGTTTTTT. J is TRBJ2-2 and V is TRBV7-2; no clear D. Germline V gene sequence: CDR1 SGHTA, CDR2 FQGNSA. This CDR3 contains 13 residues. Trimming stripped 1 base from V and 8 bases from J, with 8 bases between.

This clonotype appeared once. The chain uses TRBV29-1 and TRBJ2-4, with D unresolved. Trimming shortened V by 6 bases and J by 10 bases, and 10 bases separated the two germline ends. This CDR3 is 10 amino acids long. Germline CDR1 is SQVTM and CDR2 is ANQGSEA. CDR3: CSVTTSIQYF. The CDR3 DNA follows: TGCAGCGTCACCACATCGATTCAGTACTTC.

V and J are TRBV9 and TRBJ2-1, with D possibly TRBD2 on 6 matching bases. Trimming cost V 2 bases and J 8 bases, with 20 bases left between them. The CDR3 runs 16 residues. The germline V gene encodes CDR1 SGDLS and CDR2 YYNGEE. CDR3 DNA sequence: TGTGCCAGCAGCGTCCCTTTAGGGGCAGGAGGGGATGAGCAGTTCTTC. Protein product: CASSVPLGAGGDEQFF.

The chain's CDR3 is CASSSFSSETGELFF. In DNA form, the CDR3 reads TGCGCCAGCAGCTCCTTCTCGTCGGAGACCGGGGAGCTGTTTTTT. This chain links TRBV5-1 with TRBJ2-2; D is undetermined. CDR3 size: 15 residues. The germline V and J ends were trimmed by 3 bases and 5 bases, with 14 bases remaining between them. Per germline, CDR1 SGHRS and CDR2 YFSETQ.

This chain uses TRBV4-1 with TRBJ1-4; 7 bases line up with TRBD1. From germline, CDR1 is MGHRA and CDR2 YSYEKL. V lost 3 bases, J lost 2 bases, and 3 bases stayed unmatched. The CDR3 consists of 15 residues. The chain's CDR3 is CASSHTGVTNEKLFF. In nucleotides, the CDR3 is TGCGCCAGCAGCCACACAGGGGTTACTAATGAAAAACTGTTTTTT.

This clonotype was picked up a small number of times. The chain links TRBV15 to TRBJ2-1; D gene unclear. Trimming left V 3 bases short and J 2 bases short, with 17 bases between. The CDR3 loop spans 17 amino acids. CDR1 and CDR2 from the germline V gene are LNHNV and YYDKDF (reference sequence). Written as DNA, the CDR3 is TGTGCCACCAGCAGGGATGCCGGACGACCTACCTACAATGAGCAGTTCTTC. Protein product: CATSRDAGRPTYNEQFF. Full variable domain (outside the CDR3, taken from reference TRBV15 and TRBJ2-1): DAMVIQNPRYQVTQFGKPVTLSCSQTLNHNVMYWYQQKSSQAPKLLFHYYDKDFNNEADTPDNFQSRRPNTSFCFLDIRSPGLGDTAMYLCATSRDAGRPTYNEQFFGPGTRLTVL.

This chain joins TRBV2 and TRBJ2-2, with 12 bases aligning to TRBD2. Germline values: CDR1 SNHLY, CDR2 FYNNEI. With V trimmed by 11 bases and J by 5 bases, 18 bases remained unmatched. This CDR3 is built from 18 residues. CDR3 DNA sequence: TGTGCCTTCTGCTTCTCCCCCTCTAGCGGGAGGGGTACCGGGGAGCTGTTTTTT. Encoded protein: CAFCFSPSSGRGTGELFF.

This sequence joins TRBV2 and TRBJ1-1; D is uncertain. Germline CDR1 SNHLY, CDR2 FYNNEI. This CDR3 is 14 amino acids long. Between the trimmed V and J ends, which lost 5 bases and 0 bases, there was a span of 10 bases. The CDR3 reads CASSMTFLNTEAFF. The CDR3 DNA reads as TGTGCCAGCAGTATGACCTTTCTGAACACTGAAGCTTTCTTT.